Sequencing of this T cell receptor (beta chain) was carried out in a study of T cells in Graves' hyperthyroidism and ophthalmopathy. Exclusion of a patient resulted from uncontrolled infection, other autoimmune disease, pregnancy or lactation. This clonotype was seen ten or more times. What was amplified from RNA transcripts were TCR beta CDR3 regions. The TCR CDR3 was amplified in a first-round RT-PCR using the HTBI primer set. Via MiXCR, TCRdb re-called the multiplex PCR reads, giving one row per CDR3 protein. The table shows 620,000 or so distinct CDR3 sequences, with 13% to 15% occurring only once. In germline, CDR1 is SNHLY, CDR2 FYNNEI. This CDR3 contains 14 residues. V was trimmed by 4 bases and J by 2 bases, leaving 11 bases between them.

The chain carries TRBV2 and TRBJ1-1, with D unclear. The origin of this receptor is a woman between 50 and 59 years old with Graves' ophthalmopathy. Sequencing was carried out using blood. CDR3 region: CASSVGVSNTEAFF. CDR3 nucleotide sequence: TGTGCCAGCAGTGTTGGGGTCAGTAACACTGAAGCTTTCTTT.